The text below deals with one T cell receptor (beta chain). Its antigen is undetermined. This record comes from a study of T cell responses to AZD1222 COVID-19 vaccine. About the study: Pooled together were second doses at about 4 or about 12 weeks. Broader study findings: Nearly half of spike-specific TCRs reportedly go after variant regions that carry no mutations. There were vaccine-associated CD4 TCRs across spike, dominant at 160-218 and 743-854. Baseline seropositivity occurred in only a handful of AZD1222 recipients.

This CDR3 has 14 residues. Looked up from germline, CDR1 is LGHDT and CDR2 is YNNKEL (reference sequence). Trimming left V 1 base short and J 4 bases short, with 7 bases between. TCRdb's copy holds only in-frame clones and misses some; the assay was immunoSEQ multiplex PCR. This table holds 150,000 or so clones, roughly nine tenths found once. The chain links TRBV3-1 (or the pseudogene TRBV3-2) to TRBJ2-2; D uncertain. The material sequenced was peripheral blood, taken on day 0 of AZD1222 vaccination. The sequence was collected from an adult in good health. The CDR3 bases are TGTGCCAGCAGCCAAGGTGGCGCCACCGGGGAGCTGTTTTTT. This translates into CASSQGGATGELFF.